This record looks at one TCR beta chain sequence and its context. No antigen is known for it. A much larger clone is a single base away; this may be a read error. This entry belongs to a study of post-analysis software for immune sequencing data. cDNA libraries of TCR beta carried unique molecular identifiers. Between roughly 0.95 and 10 million T cells gave rise to a few hundred thousand cDNA molecules. A single record per CDR3 protein comes from TCRdb applying MiXCR to the PCR reads. The table includes about 430,000 distinct CDR3 sequences, 35% to 45% detected once. Study findings and constraints: Multiple sclerosis patients had significantly lower normalized Chao1 diversity than controls.

The receptor's source is a girl between 2 and 10 years old with multiple sclerosis. The sample comprised blood.

The CDR3 spells CSVDDGSAHEQYF. The CDR3 DNA reads TGCAGCGTTGATGACGGGTCGGCCCACGAGCAGTACTTC. This sequence joins TRBV29-1 and TRBJ2-7; D gene unclear. CDR1 and CDR2 from the germline V gene are SQVTM and ANQGSEA. The CDR3 sequence is 13 residues long. Trimming stripped 3 bases from V and 5 bases from J, with 14 bases between.